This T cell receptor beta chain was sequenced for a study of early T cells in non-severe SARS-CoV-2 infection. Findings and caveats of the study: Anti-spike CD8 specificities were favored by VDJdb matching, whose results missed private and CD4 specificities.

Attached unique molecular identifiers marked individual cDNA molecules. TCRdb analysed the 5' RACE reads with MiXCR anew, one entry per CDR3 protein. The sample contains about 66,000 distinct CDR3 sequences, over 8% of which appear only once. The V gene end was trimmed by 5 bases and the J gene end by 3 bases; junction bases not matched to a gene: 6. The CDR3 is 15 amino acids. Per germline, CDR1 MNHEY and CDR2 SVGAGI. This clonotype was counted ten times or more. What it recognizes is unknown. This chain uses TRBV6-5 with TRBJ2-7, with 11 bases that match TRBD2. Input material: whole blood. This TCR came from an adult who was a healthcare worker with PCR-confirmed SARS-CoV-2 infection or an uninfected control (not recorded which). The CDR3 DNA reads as TGTGCCAGCAGTACTAGCGGGAGAGGCGACTACGAGCAGTACTTC. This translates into CASSTSGRGDYEQYF.